The clone carrying this T cell receptor beta chain was seen at least ten times. The antigen remains unidentified. MiXCR, run by TCRdb on the multiplex PCR reads, gives a single entry per CDR3 protein. The sample lists around 300,000 distinct CDR3 sequences; roughly 31% were seen once. Per germline, CDR1 SGHDT and CDR2 YYEEEE. The CDR3 loop spans 14 amino acids. V was clipped by 0 bases and J by 3 bases, with 10 bases between them. The lymph nodes were axillary draining lymph nodes from breast cancer patients. The data belong to a study of breast tumors, draining lymph nodes, adjacent tissues. General study results and limits: Tumor and nontumor repertoires were significantly more similar in luminal-like than in basal-like breast cancer. Tumor T cell lymph node origin was a supported hypothesis, not proven. Compared with lymph nodes, tumors were less diverse; compared with nontumor tissue, more.

The origin of this receptor is a female donor with breast cancer. Some clones in this sample may be carry-over from other donors' samples. This chain connects TRBV5-6 to TRBJ2-7, with unresolved D. Sequencing was performed on axillary lymph node tissue. The CDR3 region is CASSLGTTYYEQYF. The CDR3 nucleotides are TGTGCCAGCAGCTTGGGCACTACCTACTACGAGCAGTACTTC.